A selection of T cell receptor beta chains follows, all from one sample in a study of CD4 T cells in relation to SARS-CoV-2 and coronaviruses. Their specific antigens are unknown. Measured with immunoSEQ multiplex PCR; TCRdb has only the in-frame clones, and not every one. Counted here are some 21,000 clones, 70% to 80% occurring once; the ten biggest clones make up roughly 12%. The sample consisted of CD4+ T cells from PBMCs, cultured in vitro. The receptors come from a human donor in good health. Both conserved end residues are part of each CDR3. Fields, in order: clone size, V gene, J gene, D gene, CDR3 protein, CDR3 DNA. A D gene is named only where the DNA matches it firmly. Clone size is stated in some rows and not others, as once, few, many or a class when expanded.

>.|TRBV13|TRBJ2-1|TRBD1
CASSSFRSGTGAHNEQFF
TGTGCCAGCAGCTCCTTTCGCTCCGGGACAGGAGCCCACAATGAGCAGTTCTTC
>.|TRBV30|TRBJ1-6|TRBD1
CAWLPGGSTYNSPLHF
TGTGCCTGGCTGCCAGGGGGCAGCACCTATAATTCACCCCTCCACTTT
>.|TRBV28|TRBJ2-3|.
CARNRDMGPNTQYF
TGTGCCAGAAACCGGGACATGGGCCCAAATACGCAGTATTTT
>.|TRBV12-3/TRBV12-4|TRBJ2-7|.
CASSLAFPYEQYF
TGTGCCAGCAGTTTAGCGTTCCCCTACGAGCAGTACTTC
>.|TRBV25-1|TRBJ2-2|TRBD1
CASSGTGETGELFF
TGTGCCAGCTCCGGGACAGGTGAAACCGGGGAGCTGTTTTTT
>once|TRBV30|TRBJ2-7|TRBD2
CAWSGTSGFYEQYF
TGTGCCTGGAGTGGGACTAGCGGGTTTTACGAGCAGTACTTC
>.|TRBV11-3|TRBJ2-7|TRBD1
CASSRDRWRDEQYF
TGTGCCAGCAGCCGGGACAGGTGGCGTGACGAGCAGTACTTC
>large|TRBV7-9|TRBJ2-5|TRBD2
CASSLLAAQETQYF
TGTGCCAGCAGCTTACTAGCGGCTCAAGAGACCCAGTACTTC
>.|TRBV7-2|TRBJ2-7|.
CASSLGADSSYEQYF
TGTGCCAGCAGCTTAGGGGCAGATAGCTCCTACGAGCAGTACTTC
>.|TRBV30|TRBJ1-3|.
CAWSVGKRASGNTIYF
TGTGCCTGGAGTGTAGGGAAAAGGGCCTCTGGAAACACCATATATTTT
>.|TRBV6-1|TRBJ2-7|TRBD2
CASSDRLAIDEQYF
TGTGCCAGCAGTGACCGACTAGCGATCGACGAGCAGTACTTC
>.|TRBV10-2|TRBJ2-7|.
CASLVYEQYF
TGCGCCAGCTTAGTCTACGAGCAGTACTTC
>.|TRBV15|TRBJ2-1|.
CATARGAAEQFF
TGTGCCACCGCTCGGGGGGCAGCTGAGCAGTTCTTC
>.|TRBV19|TRBJ2-3|TRBD2
CASNRGTSGRAIRDTQYF
TGTGCCAGTAACCGAGGGACTAGCGGGAGGGCCATTAGAGATACGCAGTATTTT
>.|TRBV19|TRBJ2-3|.
CASSMALQDVITDTQYF
TGTGCCAGTAGTATGGCCCTCCAGGATGTGATCACAGATACGCAGTATTTT
>once|TRBV27|TRBJ2-3|.
CASSSQQGGGTDTQYF
TGTGCCAGCAGTAGCCAACAGGGGGGAGGGACAGATACGCAGTATTTT
>.|TRBV2|TRBJ1-5|.
CASSEGWNRNQPQHF
TGTGCCAGCAGTGAAGGCTGGAACCGCAATCAGCCCCAGCATTTT
>.|TRBV19|TRBJ2-2|.
CASSSQGGTGELFF
TGTGCCAGTAGTAGTCAGGGTGGCACCGGGGAGCTGTTTTTT
>.|TRBV6-1|TRBJ1-5|.
CASSDRAYSNQPQHF
TGTGCCAGCAGTGATCGGGCATATAGCAATCAGCCCCAGCATTTT
>.|TRBV5-4|TRBJ2-1|.
CASSLEGSRGNEQFF
TGTGCCAGCAGCTTGGAGGGAAGCAGGGGCAATGAGCAGTTCTTC
>.|TRBV3-1/TRBV3-2|TRBJ1-1|TRBD1
CASSPPGQMNTEAFF
TGTGCCAGCAGCCCACCGGGACAGATGAACACTGAAGCTTTCTTT
>.|TRBV2|TRBJ1-2|.
CASTATRTKGYTF
TGTGCCAGCACGGCGACTCGAACGAAGGGCTACACCTTC
>few|TRBV19|TRBJ1-2|.
CATNRELYGYTF
TGTGCCACCAACAGGGAACTCTATGGCTACACCTTC
>.|TRBV5-6|TRBJ2-7|.
CATHPGGNIDEQYF
TGTGCCACCCACCCGGGGGGCAATATCGACGAGCAGTACTTC
>.|TRBV2|TRBJ2-6|.
CASSLQRSGANVLTF
TGTGCCAGCAGCCTCCAGCGCTCTGGGGCCAACGTCCTGACTTTC
>few|TRBV5-1|TRBJ2-3|.
CASSLERSTDTQYF
TGCGCCAGCAGCTTAGAAAGGAGCACAGATACGCAGTATTTT
>.|TRBV10-2|TRBJ1-5|.
CASSEWTGHNQPQHF
TGCGCCAGCAGTGAGTGGACCGGGCATAATCAGCCCCAGCATTTT
>.|TRBV3-1/TRBV3-2|TRBJ2-2|.
CASSQHSTGELFF
TGTGCCAGCAGCCAACACTCCACCGGGGAGCTGTTTTTT
>.|TRBV25-1|TRBJ1-2|.
CASSWGGTRYYGYTF
TGTGCCAGCAGTTGGGGGGGGACTCGATACTATGGCTACACCTTC
>.|TRBV2|TRBJ2-7|TRBD1
CASRFTGTGPYEQYF
TGTGCCAGCAGGTTTACCGGGACAGGGCCCTACGAGCAGTACTTC
>.|TRBV29-1|TRBJ2-1|.
CSTSSVSHNEQFF
TGCAGCACCAGTAGCGTTTCTCACAATGAGCAGTTCTTC
>.|TRBV14|TRBJ2-5|.
CASSQELGGLGETQYF
TGTGCCAGCAGCCAAGAGTTAGGCGGTTTGGGGGAGACCCAGTACTTC
>.|TRBV5-1|TRBJ2-7|TRBD2
CASSLSSGTVPYEQYF
TGCGCCAGCAGCTTATCTAGCGGGACGGTACCCTACGAGCAGTACTTC
>.|TRBV23-1|TRBJ2-5|.
CASGRISKQETQYF
TGCGCCAGCGGACGGATCAGCAAACAAGAGACCCAGTACTTC
>.|TRBV7-8|TRBJ2-1|.
CASSLDRSHPVYNEQFF
TGTGCCAGCAGCTTAGATAGGAGTCACCCAGTTTACAATGAGCAGTTCTTC
>.|TRBV2|TRBJ2-2|.
CASSLQITGELFF
TGTGCCAGCAGTTTGCAGATCACCGGGGAGCTGTTTTTT
>.|TRBV24-1|TRBJ2-3|.
CATSDRGDTQYF
TGTGCCACCAGTGATCGGGGAGATACGCAGTATTTT
>.|TRBV5-4|TRBJ2-7|.
CASSVSGTSSYEQYF
TGTGCCAGCAGCGTAAGCGGTACGAGCTCCTACGAGCAGTACTTC
>.|TRBV11-2|TRBJ2-2|.
CASSPQNTGELFF
TGTGCCAGCAGCCCTCAGAACACCGGGGAGCTGTTTTTT
>few|TRBV2|TRBJ1-5|.
CASSETGYQPQHF
TGTGCCAGCAGTGAGACAGGATACCAGCCCCAGCATTTT
>.|TRBV28|TRBJ1-2|TRBD1
CASSDRVNGYTF
TGTGCCAGCAGCGACAGGGTTAATGGCTACACCTTC
>.|TRBV30|TRBJ2-1|TRBD2
CAWSELAGAYNEQFF
TGTGCCTGGAGTGAATTAGCGGGAGCTTACAATGAGCAGTTCTTC
>.|TRBV29-1|TRBJ2-7|.
CSVVQGYEQYF
TGCAGCGTGGTTCAAGGATACGAGCAGTACTTC
>.|TRBV12-3/TRBV12-4|TRBJ1-6|.
CASSRRNSPLHF
TGTGCCAGCAGCCGGAGGAATTCACCCCTCCACTTT